One sample yielded the 29 T cell receptor beta chains listed below, sequenced in a study of control samples from healthy donors and cancer patients. Measured with immunoSEQ multiplex PCR; TCRdb has only the in-frame clones, and not every one. The sample carries about 42,000 clones, approximately 87% recorded once. Sequences were obtained from blood. These receptors were obtained from a man aged 55 to 69 in good health.

In its sample, this clone was seen once. J is TRBJ2-7 and V is TRBV16; TRBD1 or TRBD2 may be the D gene (5 bases each). The CDR3 is 12 residues long. The ends were cut back, 3 bases at V and 3 bases at J, with 6 bases in the middle. Per the germline V gene, CDR1 is KGHSY and CDR2 is FQNENV. Here the CDR3 reads CASSQGVYEQYF. CDR3 coding DNA: TGTGCCAGCAGCCAGGGGGTCTACGAGCAGTACTTC. The full variable domain, its missing parts supplied by reference TRBV16 and TRBJ2-7, is GEEVAQTPKHLVRGEGQKAKLYCAPIKGHSYVFWYQQVLKNEFKFLISFQNENVFDETGMPKERFSAKCLPNSPCSLEIQATKLEDSAVYFCASSQGVYEQYFGPGTRLTVT.

This clone was counted only a few times. This chain uses TRBV2 with TRBJ2-7; D remains unclear. Per germline, CDR1 SNHLY and CDR2 FYNNEI. V was clipped by 2 bases and J by 3 bases, with 17 bases between them. The CDR3 spans 16 residues. In DNA form, the CDR3 reads TGTGCCAGCAGTGAAAAATGGTGGCGAAGTGTCTACGAGCAGTACTTC. Translating gives CASSEKWWRSVYEQYF.

The chain recombines TRBV20-1 with TRBJ1-3; D uncertain. The V gene's germline CDR1 is DFQATT and CDR2 SNEGSKA (reference sequence). The ends were cut back, 3 bases at V and 8 bases at J, with 11 bases in the middle. This CDR3 region has 12 residues. In nucleotides, the CDR3 is TGCAGTGCTAGTGACGACGCAGACACCATATATTTT. The encoded protein is CSASDDADTIYF.

The chain joins TRBV5-1 to TRBJ2-2, with 11 bases lining up with TRBD2. CDR1 is SGHRS and CDR2 is YFSETQ in the germline V gene. CDR3 length: 16 amino acids. V dropped 4 bases and J dropped 6; count of bases not matched to a gene: 8. The CDR3 reads CASSGITSGRAGELFF. Here the CDR3 DNA reads TGCGCCAGCAGCGGTATTACTAGCGGGAGAGCCGGGGAGCTGTTTTTT.

In this sample, this clone turned up once. In DNA form, the CDR3 reads TGTGCCAGCAGCGCGAACAGGGTCAGCGATCATTCACCCCTCCACTTT. It encodes CASSANRVSDHSPLHF. This sequence joins TRBV7-8 and TRBJ1-6, with a weak D call TRBD1 (6 bases). Trimming shortened V by 5 bases and J by 8 bases, and 19 bases separated the two germline ends. The CDR3 runs 16 residues. Germline V lookup: CDR1 SGHVS, CDR2 FQNEAQ.

The DNA for the CDR3 is TGCAGCGTGCTACAGGGTTGGGATCAGCCCCAGCATTTT. Protein sequence: CSVLQGWDQPQHF. The chain employs TRBV29-1 and TRBJ1-5; D might be TRBD1 (6 bases). The CDR3 is 13 residues long. Germline V gives CDR1 SQVTM, CDR2 ANQGSEA. Trimming took off 6 bases at V and 5 bases at J, with 14 bases between the two ends.

This clone was recorded only once. This sequence joins TRBV7-2 and TRBJ1-2; weak D call: TRBD1 (6 bases). Germline V lookup: CDR1 SGHTA, CDR2 FQGNSA. V was shortened by 5 bases and J by 7 bases, with 17 bases between the two germline ends. CDR3 length: 14 residues. In DNA, the CDR3 is TGTGCCAGCAGCATTCCGGGGGCAGCTGGTGGCTACACCTTC. Its protein is CASSIPGAAGGYTF.

The chain couples TRBV29-1 to TRBJ1-1; D is unclear. The CDR3 spans 13 residues. Germline CDR1 reads SQVTM; CDR2 reads ANQGSEA. Trimming cost V 1 base and J 3 bases, with 9 bases left between them. CDR3 residues: CSVEVESYTEAFF. The CDR3 DNA follows: TGCAGCGTTGAAGTCGAAAGCTACACTGAAGCTTTCTTT.

The chain links TRBV27 to TRBJ2-1; TRBD1 agrees at 7 bases. The CDR3 totals 15 residues. J lost 4 bases, V lost 4 bases, and 7 bases had no gene match. Germline V gives CDR1 MNHEY, CDR2 SMNVEV (reference sequence). Here the CDR3 DNA reads TGTGCCAGCAGTTCTGGGACAGCAAGATACAATGAGCAGTTCTTC. Protein: CASSSGTARYNEQFF.

The table lists this clone with a count of one. The chain couples TRBV7-9 to TRBJ2-7; 7 nucleotides line up with TRBD2. The CDR3 sequence is 17 residues long. The germline V gene encodes CDR1 SEHNR and CDR2 FQNEAQ (reference sequence). V dropped 1 base and J dropped 2; count of bases not matched to a gene: 11. DNA for the CDR3: TGTGCCAGCAGCTTAGATTCCGTGACTAGCCTTCCCTACGAGCAGTACTTC. Its translation is CASSLDSVTSLPYEQYF.

There are a few counts of this clone. The chain couples TRBV5-1 to TRBJ2-5; no firm D call. Germline V gene sequence: CDR1 SGHRS, CDR2 YFSETQ. Deletions cut 0 bases from V and 5 bases from J, with 11 bases between. CDR3 size: 14 residues. Written as DNA, the CDR3 is TGCGCCAGCAGCTTGGGACTCACGCGGGAGACCCAGTACTTC. Translating gives CASSLGLTRETQYF.

The chain combines TRBV6-6 with TRBJ2-7; 8 nucleotides agree with TRBD1. There are 16 residues in the CDR3. V dropped 5 bases and J dropped 2; count of bases not matched to a gene: 11. Germline CDR1 is MNHNY and CDR2 is SVGAGI (reference sequence). The CDR3 nucleotides read TGTGCCAGCAGTCGTATGACAGGGGCCGTCCCCTACGAGCAGTACTTC. Its protein is CASSRMTGAVPYEQYF.

V is TRBV28 and J is TRBJ1-2; possibly TRBD1 for D (5 bases). Deletions cut 5 bases from V and 0 bases from J, with 7 bases between. Looked up from germline, CDR1 is MDHEN and CDR2 is SYDVKM. CDR3 length: 13 residues. For the CDR3, the DNA is TGTGCCAGCAGTACGACAGCTAACTATGGCTACACCTTC. This codes for CASSTTANYGYTF.

The CDR3, as DNA: TGTGCCAGCTCACCCCGGGACAGCGACACCGGGGAGCTGTTTTTT. This sequence encodes CASSPRDSDTGELFF. The chain is built from TRBV18 and TRBJ2-2, with 7 nucleotides matching TRBD1. CDR1 is KGHSH and CDR2 is LQKENI in the germline V gene. The CDR3 length is 15 residues. V trimming: 3 bases; J trimming: 3 bases; junction bases outside the gene matches: 4. Combining the CDR3 with reference TRBV18 and TRBJ2-2 gives the whole variable domain NAGVMQNPRHLVRRRGQEARLRCSPMKGHSHVYWYRQLPEEGLKFMVYLQKENIIDESGMPKERFSAEFPKEGPSILRIQQVVRGDSAAYFCASSPRDSDTGELFFGEGSRLTVL.

This chain links TRBV3-1 (or the pseudogene TRBV3-2) with TRBJ2-3; D not certain. With 1 base removed from V and 6 bases from J, the gap between germline ends came to 11 bases. The CDR3 consists of 14 residues. Germline-derived CDR1 and CDR2 are LGHDT and YNNKEL (reference sequence). The CDR3 region has the DNA TGTGCCAGCAGCCAAGGACGGTATTCGGATACGCAGTATTTT. Translating it yields CASSQGRYSDTQYF.

V and J are TRBV4-3 and TRBJ1-2; D may be TRBD1 (6 bases). CDR1 and CDR2 (germline): LGHNA, YSLEER. The CDR3 is made up of 16 amino acids. V was cut by 3 bases and J by 2 bases, with 16 bases left in between. CDR3 sequence: CASSQAAIQGNYGYTF. CDR3 sequence (DNA): TGCGCCAGCAGCCAGGCCGCCATTCAGGGGAACTATGGCTACACCTTC.

The rearrangement joins TRBV27 to TRBJ1-2; 8 bases map to TRBD1. Trimming at V came to 2 bases and at J to 5 bases, leaving 1 base not matched to a gene. The CDR3 consists of 13 residues. CDR1 MNHEY and CDR2 SMNVEV come from the germline V gene (reference sequence). The CDR3 sequence: CASSLRQGYGYTF. The CDR3 DNA follows: TGTGCCAGCAGTTTAAGACAGGGGTATGGCTACACCTTC.

The gene calls are TRBV12-3 or TRBV12-4 and TRBJ1-2, with 8 bases fitting TRBD1. This CDR3 is 13 amino acids long. The V and J ends lost 5 bases and 6 bases, in that order; junction bases with no gene match: 5. CDR3 in amino acids: CASSTRGLHGYTF. DNA for the CDR3: TGTGCCAGCAGTACCAGGGGGCTTCATGGCTACACCTTC.

This chain uses TRBV6-7 with TRBJ2-7, with 13 bases matching TRBD2. TRBV6-7 is designated an ORF whose function remains uncertain. V lost 5 bases to trimming and J lost 4 bases; unmatched junction nucleotides: 8. CDR3 length equals 16 residues. The CDR3 bases are TGTGCCAGCAGTCTAGGGACTAGCGGGGTTGAGTACGAGCAGTACTTC. Its translation: CASSLGTSGVEYEQYF.

This chain connects TRBV20-1 to TRBJ2-2, with a possible D match to TRBD1 (5 bases). The CDR3 covers 11 residues. Germline values: CDR1 DFQATT, CDR2 SNEGSKA (reference sequence). V shed 5 bases and J shed 4 bases, with 5 bases lying between them. The CDR3 nucleotides are TGCAGTGCTGACAGCACCGGGGAGCTGTTTTTT. This sequence encodes CSADSTGELFF.

The chain recombines TRBV5-1 with TRBJ2-2; TRBD1 agrees at 8 bases. The CDR3 is 15 amino acids. V was pared by 2 bases and J by 7 bases, with 7 bases of the junction left unmatched. Germline assignment: CDR1 SGHRS and CDR2 YFSETQ. The CDR3 bases are TGCGCCAGCAGCTTCGGACAGGGCAGGGGCGGGGAGCTGTTTTTT. Translated, it gives CASSFGQGRGGELFF.

V is TRBV11-1 and J is TRBJ2-3; 12 bases map to TRBD2. The CDR3 sequence is 16 residues long. Per germline, CDR1 SGHAT and CDR2 FQDESV (reference sequence). J lost 7 bases, V lost 5 bases, and 10 bases had no gene match. In nucleotides, the CDR3 is TGTGCCAGCAGCCACCGACTAGCGGGAGTAGGTCATACGCAGTATTTT. Translating gives CASSHRLAGVGHTQYF.

The chain links TRBV6-5 to TRBJ2-1; 10 bases match TRBD2. The CDR3 is made up of 15 amino acids. The V segment lost 6 bases and the J segment 6 bases; nucleotides outside the gene matches: 8. Germline assignment: CDR1 MNHEY and CDR2 SVGAGI. CDR3 sequence: CASRKREGSSNEQFF. The CDR3 DNA is TGTGCCAGCAGGAAGCGGGAGGGCTCCAGCAATGAGCAGTTCTTC.

Worth noting for this clone: Germline and junction disagree at one end, which may indicate a read error. This chain uses TRBV7-7 with TRBJ2-1; D may be TRBD2 (5 bases). The CDR3 totals 15 residues. CDR1 and CDR2 (germline): SSHAT, FNYEAQ (reference sequence). CDR3 sequence (DNA): TGTGCTAGCAGCTTAGGGAGCGGATCCTACAATGAGCAGTTCTTC. It specifies CASSLGSGSYNEQFF. Full variable domain (rest looked up from reference TRBV7-7 and TRBJ2-1): GAGVSQSPRYKVTKRGQDVTLRCDPISSHATLYWYQQALGQGPEFLTYFNYEAQPDKSGLPSDRFSAERPEGSISTLTIQRTEQRDSAMYRCASSLGSGSYNEQFFGPGTRLTVL.

The CDR3, as DNA: TGCAGTGCTAGTAGGGCCGGTTCAACTAATGAAAAACTGTTTTTT. Residues: CSASRAGSTNEKLFF. This chain joins TRBV20-1 and TRBJ1-4, with unresolved D. The germline V and J ends were trimmed by 3 bases and 0 bases, with 11 bases remaining between them. Germline assignment: CDR1 DFQATT and CDR2 SNEGSKA (reference sequence). The CDR3 length is 15 residues.

The rearrangement uses TRBV5-1 and TRBJ2-7, with D possibly matching TRBD1 (5 bases). The CDR3 contains 13 residues. Trimming stripped 0 bases from V and 4 bases from J, with 8 bases between. CDR1 and CDR2 from the germline V gene are SGHRS and YFSETQ. The CDR3 here is CASSLAQGYEQYF. Written as DNA, the CDR3 is TGCGCCAGCAGCTTGGCCCAGGGTTACGAGCAGTACTTC.

V gene TRBV6-2 or TRBV6-3 combines with J gene TRBJ1-1, with D maybe TRBD1 (5 bases). Trimming pared 5 bases from V and 6 bases from J, leaving 16 bases between. Germline CDR1 MNHEY, CDR2 SVGEGT. This CDR3 comprises 14 residues. Here the CDR3 DNA reads TGTGCCAGCAGTACGTTAGGGGCTAGGGCTGAAGCTTTCTTT. It encodes CASSTLGARAEAFF.

This chain joins TRBV9 and TRBJ1-4; TRBD1 matches 8 bases. This CDR3 contains 15 residues. Germline trimming cut 7 bases from V and 0 bases from J; bases unmatched to any gene: 5. Germline CDR1 and CDR2: SGDLS and YYNGEE. Written as DNA, the CDR3 is TGTGCCAGCGGACAGGGAACTTCAACTAATGAAAAACTGTTTTTT. Amino acid sequence: CASGQGTSTNEKLFF.

The CDR3 reads CASSSADFSSTDTQYF. CDR3 DNA sequence: TGTGCCAGCAGCTCTGCGGACTTTTCTAGCACAGATACGCAGTATTTT. This sequence joins TRBV5-4 and TRBJ2-3, with D possibly being TRBD2 (5 bases). CDR1 and CDR2 (germline): SGHNT, YYREEE (reference sequence). The CDR3 is 16 amino acids. The V end lost 3 bases, the J end lost 0 bases, and 14 bases lay between the germline ends.